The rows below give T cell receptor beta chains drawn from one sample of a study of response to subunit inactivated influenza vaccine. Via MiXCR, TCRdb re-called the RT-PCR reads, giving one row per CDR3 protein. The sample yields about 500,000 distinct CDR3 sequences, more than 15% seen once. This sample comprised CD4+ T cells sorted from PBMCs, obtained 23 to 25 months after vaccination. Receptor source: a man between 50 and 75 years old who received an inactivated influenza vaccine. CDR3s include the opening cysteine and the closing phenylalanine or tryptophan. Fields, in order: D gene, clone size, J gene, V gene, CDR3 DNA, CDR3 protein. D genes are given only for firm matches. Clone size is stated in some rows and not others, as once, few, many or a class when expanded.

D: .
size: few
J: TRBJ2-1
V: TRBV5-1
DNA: TGCGCCAGCAGACATGATTACAATGAGCAGTTCTTC
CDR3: CASRHDYNEQFF

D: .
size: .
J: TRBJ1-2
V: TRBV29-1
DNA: TGCAGCGTTGGGGGTCCAAACTATGGCTACACCTTC
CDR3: CSVGGPNYGYTF

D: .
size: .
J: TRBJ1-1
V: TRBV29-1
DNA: TGCAGCGTTGAAGGAGTCAGGAACACTGAAGCTTTCTTT
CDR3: CSVEGVRNTEAFF

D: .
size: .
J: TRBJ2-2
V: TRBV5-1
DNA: TGCGCCAGCAGCGCCAGACAGACCAGAGGGGAGCTGTTTTTT
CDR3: CASSARQTRGELFF

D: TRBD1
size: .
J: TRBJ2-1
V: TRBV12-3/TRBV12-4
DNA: TGTGCCAGCAGGGAAACCGGGACAGGGAGAAACAATGAGCAGTTCTTC
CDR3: CASRETGTGRNNEQFF

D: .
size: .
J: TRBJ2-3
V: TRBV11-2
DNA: TGTGCCAGCGCCCTGGAGGTGGAGACGCAGTATTTT
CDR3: CASALEVETQYF

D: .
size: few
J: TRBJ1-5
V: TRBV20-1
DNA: TGCAGTGCCTGGAGGGACAAAAATCAGCCCCAGCATTTT
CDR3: CSAWRDKNQPQHF

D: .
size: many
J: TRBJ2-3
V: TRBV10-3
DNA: TGTGCCATCAAGGCCGGGAGCACAGATACGCAGTATTTT
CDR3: CAIKAGSTDTQYF

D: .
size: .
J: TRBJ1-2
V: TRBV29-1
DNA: TGCAGCGTTGATACAGGGCCCACCTTC
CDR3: CSVDTGPTF

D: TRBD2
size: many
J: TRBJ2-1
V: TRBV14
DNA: TGTGCCAGCAGCACTCGAACGACTAGCGGGAGGGACTACAATGAGCAGTTCTTC
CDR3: CASSTRTTSGRDYNEQFF

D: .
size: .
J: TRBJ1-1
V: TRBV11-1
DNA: TGTGCCAGCAGCTTCGGTCGCCGGACTACTGAAGCTTTCTTT
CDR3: CASSFGRRTTEAFF

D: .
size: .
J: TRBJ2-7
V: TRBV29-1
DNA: TGCAGCGTTACCGGGGAAGTCTACGAGCAGTACTTC
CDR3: CSVTGEVYEQYF

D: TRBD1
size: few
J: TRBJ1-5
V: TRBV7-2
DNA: TGTGCCAGCAGCCCACAGGGGGGATATAGCAATCAGCCCCAGCATTTT
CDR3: CASSPQGGYSNQPQHF

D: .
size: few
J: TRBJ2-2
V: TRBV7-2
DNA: TGTGCCAGCAAAGGGGCGCGCACCGGGGAGCTGTTTTTT
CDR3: CASKGARTGELFF

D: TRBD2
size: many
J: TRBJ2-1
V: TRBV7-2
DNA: TGTGCCAGCAGCTTAAATGGACTAGATTACAATGAGCAGTTCTTC
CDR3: CASSLNGLDYNEQFF

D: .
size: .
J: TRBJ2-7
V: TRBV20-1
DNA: TGCAGTGCTAGTTGGGGGGGCGGTAGCTCCTACGAGCAGTACTTC
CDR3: CSASWGGGSSYEQYF

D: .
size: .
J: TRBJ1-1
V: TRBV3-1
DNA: TGTGCCAGCAGCTTCGGATGGAACACTGAAGCTTTCTTT
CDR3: CASSFGWNTEAFF

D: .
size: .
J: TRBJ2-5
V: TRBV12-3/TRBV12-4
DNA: TGTGCCAGCACCCCCTCCGTGATGGAGACCCAGTACTTC
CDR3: CASTPSVMETQYF

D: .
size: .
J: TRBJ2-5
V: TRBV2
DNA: TGTGCCAGCAGCTCGACAGCTCAAGAGACCCAGTACTTC
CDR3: CASSSTAQETQYF

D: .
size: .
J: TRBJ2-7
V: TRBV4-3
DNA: TGCGCCAGCAGCCAAGCATCAGGGGATGCCTACGAGCAGTACTTC
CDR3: CASSQASGDAYEQYF

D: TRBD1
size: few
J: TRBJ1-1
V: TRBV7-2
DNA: TGTGCCAGCAGCCCAGGGGGCGCGTCGAGTACTGAAGCTTTCTTT
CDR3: CASSPGGASSTEAFF

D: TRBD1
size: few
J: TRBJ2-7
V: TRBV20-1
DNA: TGCAGTGCAACCGGGACAGGGCACGAGCAGTACTTC
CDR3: CSATGTGHEQYF

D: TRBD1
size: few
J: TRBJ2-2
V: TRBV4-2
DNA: TGTGCCAGTAGAGCAGGGGGAGACACCGGGGAGCTGTTTTTT
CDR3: CASRAGGDTGELFF

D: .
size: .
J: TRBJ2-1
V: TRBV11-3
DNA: TGTGCCAGCAGTAAGCCCCCGGACGATGAGCAGTTCTTC
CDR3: CASSKPPDDEQFF

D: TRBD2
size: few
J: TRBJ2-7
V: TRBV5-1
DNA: TGCGCCAGCAGCTTGGGAGCGGGAGGGAGATACGAGCAGTACTTC
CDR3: CASSLGAGGRYEQYF

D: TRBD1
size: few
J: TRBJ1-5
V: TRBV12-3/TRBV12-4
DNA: TGTGCCAGCAGTTTTGGGACAGGGATGTATAATCAGCCCCAGCATTTT
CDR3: CASSFGTGMYNQPQHF

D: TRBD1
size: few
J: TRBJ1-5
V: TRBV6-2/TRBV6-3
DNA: TGTGCCAGCAGTCCAGACAGGGCTCCAAATCAGCCCCAGCATTTT
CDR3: CASSPDRAPNQPQHF

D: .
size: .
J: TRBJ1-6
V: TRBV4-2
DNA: TGTGCCAGCAGCCAAAACAGTAATAATTCACCCCTCCACTTT
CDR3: CASSQNSNNSPLHF

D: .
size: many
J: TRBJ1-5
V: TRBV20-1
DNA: TGCAGTGTGGTGGGGCCTTTAAGTCAGCCCCAGCATTTT
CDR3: CSVVGPLSQPQHF

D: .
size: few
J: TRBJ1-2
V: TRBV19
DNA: TGTGCCAGTAGTCGGCGGACAGCGGAGGGCTACACCTTC
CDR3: CASSRRTAEGYTF

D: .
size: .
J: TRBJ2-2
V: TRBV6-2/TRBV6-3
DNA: TGTGCCAGCAGTTACGCGGGACAAAATATCGGGGAGCTGTTTTTT
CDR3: CASSYAGQNIGELFF

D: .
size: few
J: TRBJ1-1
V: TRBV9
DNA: TGTGCCAGCAGCGTAGGTAGGGGGACTGAAGCTTTCTTT
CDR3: CASSVGRGTEAFF

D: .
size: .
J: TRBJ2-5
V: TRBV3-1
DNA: TGTGCCAGCAGCCAAGGATGGCTAGCGCAAGAGACCCAGTACTTC
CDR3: CASSQGWLAQETQYF

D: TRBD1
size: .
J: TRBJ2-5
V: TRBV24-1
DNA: TGTGCCACCAGTGATTCCGGGACAGGGGTTAAAGAGACCCAGTACTTC
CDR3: CATSDSGTGVKETQYF

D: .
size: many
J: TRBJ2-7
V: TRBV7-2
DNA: TGTGCCAGCAGCTCCCCGACCGCAGGGTTAAACTACGAGCAGTACTTC
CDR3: CASSSPTAGLNYEQYF

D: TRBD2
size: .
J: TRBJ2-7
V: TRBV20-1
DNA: TGCAGTGTCTCCCGGACTAGCGGGAGGAACGAGCAGTACTTC
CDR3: CSVSRTSGRNEQYF

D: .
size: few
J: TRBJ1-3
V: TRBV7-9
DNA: TGTGCCAGCACCGAGGTTGGAAACACCATATATTTT
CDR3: CASTEVGNTIYF

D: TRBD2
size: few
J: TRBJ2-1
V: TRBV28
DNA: TGTGCCAGCAGTCCCGCCTTGAGACATCCGGGACTAGCGGGCAACAATGAGCAGTTCTTC
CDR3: CASSPALRHPGLAGNNEQFF

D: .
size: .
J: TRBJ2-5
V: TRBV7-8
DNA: TGTGCCAGCAGTGTGGGCTTCCAAGAGACCCAGTACTTC
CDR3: CASSVGFQETQYF

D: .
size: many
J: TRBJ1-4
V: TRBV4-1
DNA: TGCGCCAGCAGCCAAGATAATGAAAAACTGTTTTTT
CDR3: CASSQDNEKLFF

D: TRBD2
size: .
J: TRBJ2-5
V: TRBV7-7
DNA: TGTGCCAGCACACGACTAGCGGGAGGTTTAGAGACCCAGTACTTC
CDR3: CASTRLAGGLETQYF

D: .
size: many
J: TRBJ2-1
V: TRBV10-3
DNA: TGTGCCATCAGTGAGTTGGGGTACAATGAGCAGTTCTTC
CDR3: CAISELGYNEQFF

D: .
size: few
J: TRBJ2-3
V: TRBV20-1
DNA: TGCAGTGCTAGTCACGGGGTCTCAGATACGCAGTATTTT
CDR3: CSASHGVSDTQYF

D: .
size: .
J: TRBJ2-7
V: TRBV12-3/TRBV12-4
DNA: TGTGCCAGCAGTTTAGAGGGGGTAATCTCCTACGAGCAGTACTTC
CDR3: CASSLEGVISYEQYF

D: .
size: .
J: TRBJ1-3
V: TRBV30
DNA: TGTGCCTGGAGTGTACAGACCCAGGGCACCATATATTTT
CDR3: CAWSVQTQGTIYF

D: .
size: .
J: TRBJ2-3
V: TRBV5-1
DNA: TGCGCCAGCAGCTTGGGGCGGGATGGTACGCAGTATTTT
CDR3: CASSLGRDGTQYF

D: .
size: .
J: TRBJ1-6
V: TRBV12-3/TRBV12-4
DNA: TGTGCCAGCAGACGGCAGGAGCCTAATTCACCCCTCCACTTT
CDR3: CASRRQEPNSPLHF

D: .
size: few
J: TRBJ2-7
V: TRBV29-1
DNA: TGCAGCGTTGCGCAGGGGGGGGGCGAGCAGTACTTC
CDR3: CSVAQGGGEQYF

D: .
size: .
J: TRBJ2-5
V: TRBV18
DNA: TGTGCCAGCTCACCCTACGCAGAGACCCAGTACTTC
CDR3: CASSPYAETQYF

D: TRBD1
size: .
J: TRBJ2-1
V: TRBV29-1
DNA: TGCAGCGTTGTCAACATACAGGGGGCCGATGAGCAGTTCTTC
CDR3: CSVVNIQGADEQFF

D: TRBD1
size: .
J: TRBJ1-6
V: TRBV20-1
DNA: TGCAGTGCTACGCCTACAGGGGAAGGGAATTCACCCCTCCACTTT
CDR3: CSATPTGEGNSPLHF

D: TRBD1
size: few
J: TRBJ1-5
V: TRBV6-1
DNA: TGTGCCAGCAGTGGGGACAGTAGGCAGCCCCAGCATTTT
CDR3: CASSGDSRQPQHF

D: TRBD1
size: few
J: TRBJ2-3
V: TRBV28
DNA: TGTGCCAGCAGTTTAGGGCCAGGGGGCGCGGGAGATACGCAGTATTTT
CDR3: CASSLGPGGAGDTQYF

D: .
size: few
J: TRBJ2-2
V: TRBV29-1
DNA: TGCAGCGTTGAGGGGTCCGGGGAGCTGTTTTTT
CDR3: CSVEGSGELFF

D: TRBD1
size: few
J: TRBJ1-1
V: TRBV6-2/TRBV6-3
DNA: TGTGCCAGCAGCTCCGGACAGGGGGTGGCTGAAGCTTTCTTT
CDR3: CASSSGQGVAEAFF

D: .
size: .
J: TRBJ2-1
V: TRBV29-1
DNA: TGCAGCGTTGGGACCCCGCGCAATGAGCAGTTCTTC
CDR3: CSVGTPRNEQFF

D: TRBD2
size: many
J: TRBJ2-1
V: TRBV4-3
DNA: TGCGCCAGCAGCCCTACGACGGGAGTGGCGGGGGCCTACAATGAGCAGTTCTTC
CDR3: CASSPTTGVAGAYNEQFF

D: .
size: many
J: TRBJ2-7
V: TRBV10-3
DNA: TGTGCCATCAGGCCCCACGGGGGTACCTACGAGCAGTACTTC
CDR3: CAIRPHGGTYEQYF

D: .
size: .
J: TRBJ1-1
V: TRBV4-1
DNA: TGCGCCAGCAGCCAAGGACGTTGGGGGAAGGACACTGAAGCTTTCTTT
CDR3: CASSQGRWGKDTEAFF

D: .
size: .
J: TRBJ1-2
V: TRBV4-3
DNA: TGCGTCAGCAGCCAAGACGGCACTCTTCTCGACTATGGCTACACCTTC
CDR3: CVSSQDGTLLDYGYTF